This T cell receptor beta chain was sequenced for a study of T cell responses to AZD1222 COVID-19 vaccine. As for the study in general: Pooling was applied to second doses at about 4 or about 12 weeks. Study results and caveats: Mostly white British, mostly female donors; authors suggested clonal diversity may be underestimated. Spike-spanning, vaccine-associated CD4 TCRs were dominant at 160-218 and 743-854. Spike-specific TCRs gained breadth and depth after people received two AZD1222 doses.

The data were produced by immunoSEQ multiplex PCR, yet TCRdb's version contains in-frame clones alone and is incomplete. The repertoire includes roughly 120,000 clones, roughly nine tenths of them detected once, and 5% to 6% sits in the top ten. The CDR3 runs 15 residues. V lost 0 bases, J lost 1 base, and 10 bases lay in between. In germline, CDR1 is SGDLS, CDR2 YYNGEE. With respect to this clone: Its antigen is as yet unknown.

The chain employs TRBV9 and TRBJ1-1; weak D call: TRBD1 (6 bases). This TCR was sampled from an adult in good health. The sequences come from peripheral blood, collected on day 0 of AZD1222 vaccination. Here the CDR3 reads CASSVDGGPNTEAFF. DNA for the CDR3: TGTGCCAGCAGCGTAGATGGGGGCCCGAACACTGAAGCTTTCTTT. The entire variable domain, with the rest obtained from reference TRBV9 and TRBJ1-1, is as follows: DSGVTQTPKHLITATGQRVTLRCSPRSGDLSVYWYQQSLDQGLQFLIQYYNGEERAKGNILERFSAQQFPDLHSELNLSSLELGDSALYFCASSVDGGPNTEAFFGQGTRLTVV.